Presented here are 27 T cell receptor beta chains from one specimen sequenced in a study of cytomegalovirus exposure and HLA in healthy donors. The PCR contained 60 Vbeta and 13 Jbeta primers. Method: immunoSEQ multiplex PCR; TCRdb's copy keeps in-frame clones and lacks some. The sample includes some 150,000 clones, approximately 87% of them seen just once. The sequencing sample was made of PBMCs. These receptors were obtained from a man aged 40-50 years in good health and CMV-seronegative.

This clone is a singleton in its sample. V usage is TRBV6-5 and J usage is TRBJ2-5; D remains ambiguous. Trimming removed 6 bases from V and 4 bases from J, with 12 bases in between. The CDR3 loop spans 13 amino acids. Germline V lookup: CDR1 MNHEY, CDR2 SVGAGI. The CDR3 protein is CASRIRSTETQYF. CDR3 bases: TGTGCCAGCAGGATCCGGAGTACAGAGACCCAGTACTTC.

This chain connects TRBV7-2 to TRBJ2-7; the D is unclear. Trimming removed 3 bases at V and 6 bases at J, with 15 bases between. Germline CDR1 SGHTA, CDR2 FQGNSA. The CDR3 runs 14 residues. In nucleotides, the CDR3 is TGTGCCAGCAGCTTGATCGGCAGGCTTGGCGAGCAGTACTTC. Amino acids: CASSLIGRLGEQYF.

This clone was detected only once. This rearrangement joins TRBV28 to TRBJ2-7, with D maybe TRBD1 (5 bases). The CDR3 sequence is 14 residues long. V was shortened by 3 bases and J by 4 bases, with 13 bases between the two germline ends. Germline V gives CDR1 MDHEN, CDR2 SYDVKM. As DNA, the CDR3 is TGTGCCAGCAGTTTCAAGGACAACCGGTACGAGCAGTACTTC. It is translated as CASSFKDNRYEQYF.

The genes are TRBV27 and TRBJ2-7, with D possibly being TRBD2 (5 bases). Trimming took 5 bases from V and 0 from J, leaving 11 bases between them. This CDR3 has 14 amino acids. The germline V gene encodes CDR1 MNHEY and CDR2 SMNVEV (reference sequence). CDR3 residues: CASSPGLNSYEQYF. In nucleotides, the CDR3 is TGTGCCAGCAGTCCAGGACTCAACTCCTACGAGCAGTACTTC.

Worth noting for this clone: No DNA is shown, since the ends of the CDR3 on it are uncertain; the CDR3 is the one TCRdb lists. The rearrangement joins TRBV29-1 to TRBJ2-2; the table assigns TRBD1, which was not confirmed against the DNA. From germline, CDR1 is SQVTM and CDR2 ANQGSEA. The CDR3 is 14 amino acids long, termini counted. The CDR3 loop is CSVAPGTAAGELFF.

This clone has only a few counts. V is TRBV19 and J is TRBJ2-7, with D possibly TRBD2 on 6 matching bases. The germline gives CDR1 LNHDA, CDR2 SQIVND (reference sequence). V shed 5 bases and J shed 3 bases, with 11 bases lying between them. CDR3 length: 13 residues. The CDR3 sequence: CASSSPGSYEQYF. Here the CDR3 DNA reads TGTGCCAGTAGTTCCCCCGGGAGCTACGAGCAGTACTTC.

The CDR3 loop reads CASSPDRGRSYEQYF. The CDR3 nucleotides are TGTGCCAGCAGCCCCGACAGGGGGCGATCCTACGAGCAGTACTTC. V and J are TRBV7-8 and TRBJ2-7; 10 nucleotides agree with TRBD1. This CDR3 region has 15 residues. J lost 1 base, V lost 5 bases, and 5 bases had no gene match. Germline values: CDR1 SGHVS, CDR2 FQNEAQ.

The chain carries TRBV19 and TRBJ2-7; D perhaps matches TRBD2 (6 bases). Germline-derived CDR1 and CDR2 are LNHDA and SQIVND (reference sequence). The CDR3 loop spans 14 amino acids. The V end lost 5 bases, the J end lost 2 bases, and 13 bases lay between the germline ends. CDR3 in amino acids: CASSLGLTTYEQYF. CDR3 coding DNA: TGTGCCAGTAGTTTGGGACTTACAACCTACGAGCAGTACTTC.

This chain links TRBV6-5 with TRBJ2-5; TRBD2 aligns across 14 bases. This CDR3 has 15 residues. Per germline, CDR1 MNHEY and CDR2 SVGAGI. After removal of 5 bases from V and 3 bases from J, the junction contained 2 bases not matched to a gene. The CDR3 nucleotides are TGTGCCAGCAGTAGGACTAGCGGGGGGAAAGAGACCCAGTACTTC. The encoded protein is CASSRTSGGKETQYF.

The chain uses TRBV15 and TRBJ1-2, with a weak D call TRBD1 (5 bases). Trimming removed 0 bases from V and 2 bases from J, with 7 bases in between. CDR1 is LNHNV, CDR2 YYDKDF, per germline (reference sequence). The CDR3 sequence is 14 residues long. The CDR3 here is CATSRDAGNYGYTF. The CDR3 DNA sequence: TGTGCCACCAGCAGAGATGCAGGGAACTATGGCTACACCTTC.

The V call is TRBV19, the J call TRBJ1-3; no reliable D call. Trimming removed 5 bases from V and 0 bases from J, with 11 bases in between. Germline V CDR1 and CDR2: LNHDA, SQIVND (reference sequence). The CDR3 extends over 15 amino acids. CDR3 protein: CASSRDPLSGNTIYF. CDR3 DNA: TGTGCCAGTAGTCGGGATCCCCTCTCTGGAAACACCATATATTTT.

The chain combines TRBV5-1 with TRBJ2-3, with a possible D match to TRBD2 (7 bases). The CDR3 is 16 amino acids. Between the trimmed V and J ends, which lost 1 base and 4 bases, there was a span of 16 bases. Germline assignment: CDR1 SGHRS and CDR2 YFSETQ. CDR3 region: CASSLQGGEGADTQYF. Written as DNA, the CDR3 is TGCGCCAGCAGCTTGCAAGGGGGGGAAGGGGCAGATACGCAGTATTTT. Combining the CDR3 with reference TRBV5-1 and TRBJ2-3 gives the whole variable domain KAGVTQTPRYLIKTRGQQVTLSCSPISGHRSVSWYQQTPGQGLQFLFEYFSETQRNKGNFPGRFSGRQFSNSRSEMNVSTLELGDSALYLCASSLQGGEGADTQYFGPGTRLTVL.

The J gene is TRBJ2-3, the V gene TRBV6-5, with TRBD1 matching over 10 bases. This CDR3 region has 15 residues. After removal of 2 bases from V and 7 bases from J, the junction contained 6 bases not matched to a gene. Germline lookup yields CDR1 MNHEY and CDR2 SVGAGI. CDR3 sequence reads: CASSYVDRGRNTQYF. CDR3 bases: TGTGCCAGCAGTTACGTCGACAGGGGGCGTAATACGCAGTATTTT.

This sequence joins TRBV4-3 and TRBJ1-1; 9 bases are shared with TRBD1. The germline CDR1 and CDR2 sequences are LGHNA and YSLEER. V trimming: 6 bases; J trimming: 5 bases; junction bases outside the gene matches: 7. The CDR3 loop spans 14 amino acids. The CDR3 DNA reads TGCGCCAGCAGGATACAGGGGGCGAGGACTGAAGCTTTCTTT. Amino acids: CASRIQGARTEAFF.

The CDR3 DNA is TGTGCCAGTAGTATCAGGGGAGGGGACACTGAAGCTTTCTTT. Translating it yields CASSIRGGDTEAFF. The chain recombines TRBV19 with TRBJ1-1; a weak D match, TRBD1 (6 bases). The CDR3 has 14 amino acids. Deletions cut 3 bases from V and 3 bases from J, with 11 bases between. The germline CDR1 and CDR2 sequences are LNHDA and SQIVND (reference sequence).

The chain links TRBV19 to TRBJ1-1; tentative D call: TRBD1 (6 bases). CDR3 length: 15 amino acids. Deletions cut 4 bases from V and 0 bases from J, with 12 bases between. In germline, CDR1 is LNHDA, CDR2 SQIVND (reference sequence). The CDR3 DNA is TGTGCCAGTAGTAAATGGACAGACCTGAACACTGAAGCTTTCTTT. Protein: CASSKWTDLNTEAFF.

This clone has just a few counts. The chain has TRBV19 and TRBJ1-3, with 8 bases aligning to TRBD1. After removal of 3 bases from V and 0 bases from J, the junction contained 13 bases not matched to a gene. The CDR3 covers 19 residues. Germline assignment: CDR1 LNHDA and CDR2 SQIVND (reference sequence). The CDR3 region has the DNA TGTGCCAGTAGTATCATACCAGGGGGCGGCCTCTTCTCTGGAAACACCATATATTTT. Translated, it gives CASSIIPGGGLFSGNTIYF.

This sequence joins TRBV4-1 and TRBJ2-5; 8 bases line up with TRBD1. CDR1 and CDR2 (germline): MGHRA, YSYEKL. V dropped 4 bases and J dropped 5; count of bases not matched to a gene: 3. This CDR3 contains 13 residues. Here the CDR3 reads CASSLPGGETQYF. The CDR3 coding sequence is TGCGCCAGCAGCCTGCCAGGGGGCGAGACCCAGTACTTC.

In its sample, this clone was seen once. The V call is TRBV6-1, the J call TRBJ1-3; 7 nucleotides agree with TRBD1. CDR3 length: 15 amino acids. Germline CDR1 and CDR2: MNHNS and SASEGT. V shed 0 bases and J 2 bases; nucleotides not matched to a gene: 1. CDR3 in amino acids: CASSEAGTAGNTIYF. In DNA form, the CDR3 reads TGTGCCAGCAGTGAAGCCGGGACAGCTGGAAACACCATATATTTT.

Details on this clone: One junction end does not reproduce the germline sequence, and a read error may be involved. The chain has TRBV11-1 and TRBJ2-7; D is perhaps TRBD2 (6 bases). This CDR3 spans 14 amino acids. CDR1 and CDR2 (germline): SGHAT, FQDESV (reference sequence). In DNA, the CDR3 is TGTGCCAGCAGGTTAGCGGCCAGCTCCTACGAGCAGTACTTC. Its protein product is CASRLAASSYEQYF.

The chain has TRBV6-5 and TRBJ1-6; D remains unclear. The CDR3 has 16 residues. The germline V gene has CDR1 MNHEY and CDR2 SVGAGI. Trimming stripped 2 bases from V and 7 bases from J, with 15 bases between. The CDR3 is CASSYGVPGGNSPLHF. The DNA of the CDR3 is TGTGCCAGCAGTTACGGGGTCCCTGGAGGAAATTCACCCCTCCACTTT.

The chain carries TRBV5-1 and TRBJ2-5, with a weak D call TRBD1 (7 bases). The CDR3 has 14 residues. V shed 4 bases and J shed 5 bases, with 15 bases lying between them. CDR1 is SGHRS and CDR2 is YFSETQ in the germline V gene. The CDR3 coding sequence is TGCGCCAGCAGCCTGACAGGGAGGTTGGAGACCCAGTACTTC. This sequence encodes CASSLTGRLETQYF.

The chain carries TRBV19 and TRBJ1-5; 9 nucleotides align to TRBD1. Germline values: CDR1 LNHDA, CDR2 SQIVND (reference sequence). J was trimmed by 2 bases and V by 5 bases; bases with no gene match: 4. The CDR3 has 15 amino acids. The CDR3 sequence: CASSLQGAGNQPQHF. CDR3 sequence (DNA): TGTGCCAGTAGTTTACAGGGGGCCGGCAATCAGCCCCAGCATTTT.

This chain links TRBV28 with TRBJ1-2; 9 positions match TRBD1. V trimming: 6 bases; J trimming: 5 bases; junction bases outside the gene matches: 13. This CDR3 is built from 16 residues. The germline V gene has CDR1 MDHEN and CDR2 SYDVKM. The CDR3 is CASRSTTGTGIYGYTF. The CDR3 nucleotides are TGTGCCAGCAGATCGACAACCGGGACAGGGATATATGGCTACACCTTC.

The chain uses TRBV5-8 and TRBJ1-3; D gene uncertain. Between the trimmed V and J ends, which lost 1 base and 0 bases, there was a span of 11 bases. The CDR3 consists of 16 residues. Germline CDR1 is SGHTS and CDR2 is YDEGEE. The CDR3 DNA reads as TGTGCCAGCAGCTTGATGGGCGCTGCCTCTGGAAACACCATATATTTT. It specifies CASSLMGAASGNTIYF.

This rearrangement joins TRBV4-1 to TRBJ1-3; 12 nucleotides agree with TRBD1. This CDR3 region has 16 residues. V shed 1 base, J shed 6 bases, and the junction held 4 bases outside the gene matches. Germline CDR1 MGHRA, CDR2 YSYEKL. The CDR3 loop reads CASSQVGTGGENTIYF. The CDR3 DNA follows: TGCGCCAGCAGCCAAGTTGGGACAGGGGGCGAAAACACCATATATTTT.

The chain couples TRBV7-8 to TRBJ2-2; D not resolved. CDR1 SGHVS and CDR2 FQNEAQ come from the germline V gene. CDR3 length: 16 residues. Deletions cut 1 base from V and 7 bases from J, with 16 bases between. The CDR3: CASSLELAVYNGELFF. CDR3 nucleotide sequence: TGTGCCAGCAGCTTAGAACTGGCGGTATATAACGGGGAGCTGTTTTTT. The full variable domain, in which reference TRBV7-8 and TRBJ2-2 provide the parts outside the CDR3, is GAGVSQSPRYKVAKRGQDVALRCDPISGHVSLFWYQQALGQGPEFLTYFQNEAQLDKSGLPSDRFFAERPEGSVSTLKIQRTQQEDSAVYLCASSLELAVYNGELFFGEGSRLTVL.